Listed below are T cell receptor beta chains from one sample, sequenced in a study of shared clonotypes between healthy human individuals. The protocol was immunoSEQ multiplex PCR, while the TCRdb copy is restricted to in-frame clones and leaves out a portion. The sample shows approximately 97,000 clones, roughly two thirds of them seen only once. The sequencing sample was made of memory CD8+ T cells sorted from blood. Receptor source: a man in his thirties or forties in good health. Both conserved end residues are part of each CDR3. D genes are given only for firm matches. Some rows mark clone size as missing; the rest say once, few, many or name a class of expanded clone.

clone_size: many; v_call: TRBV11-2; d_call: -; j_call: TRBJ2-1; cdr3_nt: TGTGCCAGCAGCAGCCGGGGTAACCACAATGAGCAGTTCTTC; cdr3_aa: CASSSRGNHNEQFF
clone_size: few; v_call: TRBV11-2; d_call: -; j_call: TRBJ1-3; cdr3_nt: TGTGCCAGCAGTAGGGTGGCAGGTCCGGCTGGAAACACCATATATTTT; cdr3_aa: CASSRVAGPAGNTIYF
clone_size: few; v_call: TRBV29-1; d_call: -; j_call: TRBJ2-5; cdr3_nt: TGCAGCGTTGAACCCCCCAACCAAGAGACCCAGTACTTC; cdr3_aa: CSVEPPNQETQYF
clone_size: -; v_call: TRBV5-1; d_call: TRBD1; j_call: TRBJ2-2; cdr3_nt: TGCGCCAGCAGCTTAAGGACAGGGTTAGGCACCGGGGAGCTGTTTTTT; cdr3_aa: CASSLRTGLGTGELFF
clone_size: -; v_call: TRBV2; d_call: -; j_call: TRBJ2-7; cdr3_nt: TGTGCCAGCAGTCAAAGCTCCTACGAGCAGTACTTC; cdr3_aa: CASSQSSYEQYF
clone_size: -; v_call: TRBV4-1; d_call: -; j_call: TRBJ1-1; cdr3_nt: TGCGCCAGCAGCCAAGAGCTAGGGTGGGATACTGAAGCTTTCTTT; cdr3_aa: CASSQELGWDTEAFF
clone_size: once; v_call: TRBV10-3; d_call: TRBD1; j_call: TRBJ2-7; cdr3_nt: TGTGCCATCAGTGGGGACAGGGGCCAAGCCGAGCAGTACTTC; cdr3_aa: CAISGDRGQAEQYF
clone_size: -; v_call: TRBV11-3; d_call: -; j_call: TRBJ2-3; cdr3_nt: TGTGCCAGCAGCTTAGAGGACCCCGTGGATACGCAGTATTTT; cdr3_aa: CASSLEDPVDTQYF
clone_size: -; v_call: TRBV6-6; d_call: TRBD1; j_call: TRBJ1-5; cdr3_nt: TGTGCCAGCGAAAAAACAGGGGTTAGCAATCAGCCCCAGCATTTT; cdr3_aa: CASEKTGVSNQPQHF
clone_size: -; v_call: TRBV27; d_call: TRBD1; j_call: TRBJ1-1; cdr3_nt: TGTGCCAGCAGTTCCCCGGGGACAGGGGGAGGAACTGAAGCTTTCTTT; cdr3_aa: CASSSPGTGGGTEAFF
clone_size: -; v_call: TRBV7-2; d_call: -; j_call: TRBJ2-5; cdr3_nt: TGTGCCAGCAGCTACAGATCCCCAGAGACCCAGTACTTC; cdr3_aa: CASSYRSPETQYF
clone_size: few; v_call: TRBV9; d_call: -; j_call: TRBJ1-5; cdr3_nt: TGTGCCAGCAGCGTAGAGGGCAGCAATCAGCCCCAGCATTTT; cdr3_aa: CASSVEGSNQPQHF
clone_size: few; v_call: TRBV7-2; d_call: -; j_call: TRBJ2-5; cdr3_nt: TGTGCCAGCAGACAAAACCGCGGGCGAGAGACCCAGTACTTC; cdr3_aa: CASRQNRGRETQYF
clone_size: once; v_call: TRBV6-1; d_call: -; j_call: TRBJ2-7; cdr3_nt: TGTGCCAGCAGCGTGTCGCTACAGGGTGGGTACGAGCAGTACTTC; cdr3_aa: CASSVSLQGGYEQYF
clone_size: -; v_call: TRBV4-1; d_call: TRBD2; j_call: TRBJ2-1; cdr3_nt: TGCGCCAGCAGCCACTTAGCGGGAGAAGTTCATGAGCAGTTCTTC; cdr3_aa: CASSHLAGEVHEQFF
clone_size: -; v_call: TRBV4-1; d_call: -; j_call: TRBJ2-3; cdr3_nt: TGCGCCAGCAGCCCCCAACCCGCGCCAGATACGCAGTATTTT; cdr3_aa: CASSPQPAPDTQYF
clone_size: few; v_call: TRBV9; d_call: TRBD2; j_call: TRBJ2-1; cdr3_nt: TGTGCCAGCAGCGGTTCACTTAGCGGGAGGGGAAATGAGCAGTTCTTC; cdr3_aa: CASSGSLSGRGNEQFF
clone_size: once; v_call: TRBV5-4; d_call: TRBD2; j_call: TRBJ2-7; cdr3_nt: TGTGCCAGCAGCCCGCGGACTAGCGGGACCCTATCCTACGAGCAGTACTTC; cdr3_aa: CASSPRTSGTLSYEQYF
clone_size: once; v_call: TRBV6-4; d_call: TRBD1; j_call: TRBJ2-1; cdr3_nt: TGTGCCAGCAGTGCCGGGACAGGGGCTTACAATGAGCAGTTCTTC; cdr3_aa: CASSAGTGAYNEQFF
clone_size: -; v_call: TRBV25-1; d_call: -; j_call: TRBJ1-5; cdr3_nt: TGTGCCAGCAGTGAAAGGTATAGCAATCAGCCCCAGCATTTT; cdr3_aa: CASSERYSNQPQHF
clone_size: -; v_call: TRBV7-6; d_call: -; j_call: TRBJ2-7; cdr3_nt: TGTGCCAGCAGCTTAGAGGGGAGTGGGACCTCCTACGAGCAGTACTTC; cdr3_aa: CASSLEGSGTSYEQYF
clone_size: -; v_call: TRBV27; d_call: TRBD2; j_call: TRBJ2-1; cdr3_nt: TGTGCCAGCAGTTTAATCCGTTGGCGGGAGGGCCCGAACAATGAGCAGTTCTTC; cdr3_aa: CASSLIRWREGPNNEQFF
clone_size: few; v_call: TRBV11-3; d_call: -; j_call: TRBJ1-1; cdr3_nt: TGTGCCAGCAGCTTAGATTCAGGGAACACTGAAGCTTTCTTT; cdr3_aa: CASSLDSGNTEAFF
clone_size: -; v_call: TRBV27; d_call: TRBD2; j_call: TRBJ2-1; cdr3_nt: TGTGCCAGTATAGCGGGAGGGCCCTCCAATGAGCAGTTCTTC; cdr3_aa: CASIAGGPSNEQFF
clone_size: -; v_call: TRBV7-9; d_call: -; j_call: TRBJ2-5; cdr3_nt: TGTGCCAGCAGTCCAGCGACTAGTAAGGAGACCCAGTACTTC; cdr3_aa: CASSPATSKETQYF
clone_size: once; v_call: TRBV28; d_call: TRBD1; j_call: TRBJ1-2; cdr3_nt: TGTGCCAGCCTGGGACAGTCCTATGGCTACACCTTC; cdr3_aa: CASLGQSYGYTF
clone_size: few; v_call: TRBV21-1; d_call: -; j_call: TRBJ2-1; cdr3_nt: TGTGCCAGCAGCAGTGGGGGACTAGCGGGAGTTGGCTACAATGAGCAGTTCTTC; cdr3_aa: CASSSGGLAGVGYNEQFF
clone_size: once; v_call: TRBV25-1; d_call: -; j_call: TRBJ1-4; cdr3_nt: TGTGCCAGCAGTGACCCGGGGCAACCCGATAATGAAAAACTGTTTTTT; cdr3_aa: CASSDPGQPDNEKLFF
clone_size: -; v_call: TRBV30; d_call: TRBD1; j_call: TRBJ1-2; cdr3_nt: TGTGCCTGGAGTAGCAGGACAGGAGGCTTCTATGGCTACACCTTC; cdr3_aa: CAWSSRTGGFYGYTF
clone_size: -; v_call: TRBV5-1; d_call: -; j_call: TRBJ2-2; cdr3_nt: TGCGCCAGCAGCTTAAAACTAGTTTCTGGCGATACCGGGGAGCTGTTTTTT; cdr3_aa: CASSLKLVSGDTGELFF
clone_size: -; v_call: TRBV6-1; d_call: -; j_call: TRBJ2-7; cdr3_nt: TGTGCCAGCAGTTCCCCAGTAGGGCGCGAGCAGTACTTC; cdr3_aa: CASSSPVGREQYF
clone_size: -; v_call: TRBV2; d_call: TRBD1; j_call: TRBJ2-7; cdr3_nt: TGTGCCAGCAGTGATTGGGGGACAGGGGCCACCGTCTACGAGCAGTACTTC; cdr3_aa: CASSDWGTGATVYEQYF
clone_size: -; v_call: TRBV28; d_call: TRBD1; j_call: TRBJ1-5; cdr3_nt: TGTGCCAGCAGACAAGGACAGGGCACCCCTAGCAATCAGCCCCAGCATTTT; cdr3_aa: CASRQGQGTPSNQPQHF
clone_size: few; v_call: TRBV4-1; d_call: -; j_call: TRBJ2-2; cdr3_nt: TGCGCCAGCAGCCAAGAAGGCTCGAACACCGGGGAGCTGTTTTTT; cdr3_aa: CASSQEGSNTGELFF
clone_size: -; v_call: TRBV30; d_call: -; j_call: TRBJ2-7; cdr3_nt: TGTGCCTGGAGTGATCGGCGCGAGCAGTACTTC; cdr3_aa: CAWSDRREQYF
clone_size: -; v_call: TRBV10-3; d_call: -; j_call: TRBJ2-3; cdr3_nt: TGTGCCATCAAGGGGCTAGGTTTCGCAGATACGCAGTATTTT; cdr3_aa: CAIKGLGFADTQYF
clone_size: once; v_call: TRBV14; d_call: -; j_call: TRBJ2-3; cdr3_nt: TGTGCCAGCAGCCATAGGGCAGTCAACACAGATACGCAGTATTTT; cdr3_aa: CASSHRAVNTDTQYF
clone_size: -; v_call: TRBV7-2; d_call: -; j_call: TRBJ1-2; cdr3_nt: TGTGCCAGCAGCGTCCGCGGATCCTTCTATGGCTACACCTTC; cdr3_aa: CASSVRGSFYGYTF
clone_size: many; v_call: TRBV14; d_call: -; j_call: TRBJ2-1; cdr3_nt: TGTGCCAGCAGCCTCCTAGCGAGTGGTTACAATGAGCAGTTCTTC; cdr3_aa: CASSLLASGYNEQFF
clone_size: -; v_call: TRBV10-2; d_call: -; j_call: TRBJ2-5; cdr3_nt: TGCGCCAGCCGACAGATTCAAGAGACCCAGTACTTC; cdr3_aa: CASRQIQETQYF
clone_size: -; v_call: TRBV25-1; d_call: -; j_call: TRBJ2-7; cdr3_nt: TGTGCCAGCAGTGACAGGGGTGGGCCCTACGAGCAGTACTTC; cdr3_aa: CASSDRGGPYEQYF
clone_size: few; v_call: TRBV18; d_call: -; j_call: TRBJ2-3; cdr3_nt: TGTGCCAGCTCACCACCCCTCGGAAGGGCGGCAGATACGCAGTATTTT; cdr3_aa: CASSPPLGRAADTQYF
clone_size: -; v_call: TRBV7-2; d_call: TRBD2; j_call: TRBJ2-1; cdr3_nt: TGTGCCAGCAGCTTAATTGCGGGAGTTCTTTATGAGCAGTTCTTC; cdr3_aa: CASSLIAGVLYEQFF
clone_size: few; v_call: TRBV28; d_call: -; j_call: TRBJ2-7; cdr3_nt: TGTGCCACCACGACAGCAACCTACGAGCAGTACTTC; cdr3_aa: CATTTATYEQYF
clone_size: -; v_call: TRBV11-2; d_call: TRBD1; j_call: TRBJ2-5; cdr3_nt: TGTGCCAGCTCTCGAACAGGGGAGGAGACCCAGTACTTC; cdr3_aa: CASSRTGEETQYF
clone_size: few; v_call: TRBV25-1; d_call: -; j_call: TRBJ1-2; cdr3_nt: TGTGCCAGCAGCAACCCTGGGGCTAACTATGGCTACACCTTC; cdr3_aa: CASSNPGANYGYTF
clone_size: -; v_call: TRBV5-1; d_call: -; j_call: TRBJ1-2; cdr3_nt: TGCGCCAGCAGCTTGGAATCAGGGGAGTTGTACGGCTACACCTTC; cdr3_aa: CASSLESGELYGYTF
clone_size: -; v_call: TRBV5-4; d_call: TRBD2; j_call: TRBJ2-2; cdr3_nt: TGTGCCAGCAGACTAGCGGGAGCTGGCGGGGAGCTGTTTTTT; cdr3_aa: CASRLAGAGGELFF
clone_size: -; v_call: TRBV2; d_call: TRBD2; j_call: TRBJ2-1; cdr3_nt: TGTGCCAGCAGCTCAGACGGGGGACTAGGAGGGCAGTTCTTC; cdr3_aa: CASSSDGGLGGQFF
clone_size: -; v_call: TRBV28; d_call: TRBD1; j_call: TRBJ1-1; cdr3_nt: TGTGCCAGCAGCCAGGGCTCGACAGGGTCTCAAGCTTTCTTT; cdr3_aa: CASSQGSTGSQAFF
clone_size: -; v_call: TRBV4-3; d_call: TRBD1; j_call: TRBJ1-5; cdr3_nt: TGCGCCAGCAGCCAAGATCTCGGACAGGGGGCCAATCAGCCCCAGCATTTT; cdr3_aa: CASSQDLGQGANQPQHF